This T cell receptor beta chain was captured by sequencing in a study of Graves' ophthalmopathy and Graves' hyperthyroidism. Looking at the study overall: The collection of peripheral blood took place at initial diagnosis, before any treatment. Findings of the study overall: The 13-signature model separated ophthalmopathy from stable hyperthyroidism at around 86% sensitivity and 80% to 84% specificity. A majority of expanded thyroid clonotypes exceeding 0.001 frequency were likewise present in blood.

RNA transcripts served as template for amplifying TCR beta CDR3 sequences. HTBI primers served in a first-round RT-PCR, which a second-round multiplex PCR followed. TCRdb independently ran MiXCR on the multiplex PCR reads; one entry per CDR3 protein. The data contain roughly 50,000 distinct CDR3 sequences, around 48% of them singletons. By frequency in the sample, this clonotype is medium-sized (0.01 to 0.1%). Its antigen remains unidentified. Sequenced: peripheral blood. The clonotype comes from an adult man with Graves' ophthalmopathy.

The CDR3 bases are TGCAGTGCCCGACAGGTGGGCTACGAGCAGTACTTC. Protein: CSARQVGYEQYF. The chain is built from TRBV20-1 and TRBJ2-7; possibly TRBD1 for D (6 bases). This CDR3 comprises 12 residues. Germline V gene lookup returns CDR1 DFQATT and CDR2 SNEGSKA (reference sequence). V gave up 6 bases and J gave up 3 bases, with 12 bases separating them.